These T cell receptor beta chains were read from a single sample in a study of shared clonotypes between healthy human individuals. Some clones are missing from TCRdb's copy, which holds only in-frame ones; the method was immunoSEQ multiplex PCR. Of 400,000 or so clones detected, about 96% appear once; the ten largest clones hold around 0.3%. Material for sequencing was memory CD8+ T cells sorted from blood. These receptors were obtained from a man aged 25 to 40 in good health. The CDR3 runs from the conserved cysteine through the conserved F or W. The order of the fields is V gene, clone size, D gene, J gene, CDR3 protein, CDR3 DNA. D genes are given only for firm matches. For some rows the clone size is stated as once, few or many, or as a class when expanded; others skip it.

>TRBV11-2|.|.|TRBJ2-3
CASSFGGRQDF
TGTGCCAGCAGCTTCGGCGGACGACAAGATTTT
>TRBV19|.|.|TRBJ2-7
CASSLRADYEQYF
TGTGCCAGTAGTCTCCGCGCAGACTACGAGCAGTACTTC
>TRBV6-1|.|.|TRBJ2-7
CASSGRGSYEQYF
TGTGCCAGCAGTGGGCGGGGATCCTACGAGCAGTACTTC
>TRBV7-9|.|.|TRBJ2-1
CASSLARGDLNYNEQFF
TGTGCCAGCAGCTTAGCGCGAGGGGATCTTAACTACAATGAGCAGTTCTTC
>TRBV2|once|.|TRBJ2-5
CASSAVGSETQYF
TGTGCCAGCAGCGCCGTCGGGTCGGAGACCCAGTACTTC
>TRBV30|.|.|TRBJ1-5
CAWSSGYSNQPQHF
TGTGCCTGGAGTTCGGGATATAGCAATCAGCCCCAGCATTTT
>TRBV29-1|.|TRBD2|TRBJ2-7
CSGRGTSDSYEQYF
TGCAGCGGTAGGGGGACTAGCGACTCCTACGAGCAGTACTTC
>TRBV5-1|.|TRBD1|TRBJ2-2
CASSMRTGQFRTGELFF
TGCGCCAGCAGCATGCGAACGGGACAGTTCCGGACCGGGGAGCTGTTTTTT
>TRBV23-1|.|TRBD2|TRBJ2-7
CASSQLERDGKYEQYF
TGCGCCAGCAGTCAATTGGAGCGGGACGGAAAGTATGAGCAGTACTTC
>TRBV19|.|TRBD1|TRBJ1-2
CASRDRDRGEYGYTF
TGTGCCAGTAGAGACCGGGACAGGGGGGAGTATGGCTACACCTTC
>TRBV15|.|TRBD2|TRBJ2-1
CATSKRLAAYNEQFF
TGTGCCACCAGCAAAAGGCTAGCGGCATACAATGAGCAGTTCTTC
>TRBV19|.|TRBD1|TRBJ2-4
CASSIGGQANIQYF
TGTGCCAGTAGTATTGGCGGACAGGCGAACATTCAGTACTTC
>TRBV7-9|.|TRBD2|TRBJ2-1
CASSYPGLAGSREQFF
TGTGCCAGCAGCTACCCAGGACTAGCGGGATCCCGGGAGCAGTTCTTC
>TRBV5-6|.|.|TRBJ2-3
CASSLELMAGVTDTQYF
TGTGCCAGCAGCTTGGAGTTGATGGCAGGAGTCACAGATACGCAGTATTTT
>TRBV7-2|once|.|TRBJ2-2
CASSLALGKAHGELFF
TGTGCCAGCAGCTTAGCGCTAGGGAAGGCTCACGGGGAGCTGTTTTTT
>TRBV10-2|.|TRBD1|TRBJ1-3
CASSEDRGPGNTIYF
TGCGCCAGCAGTGAGGACAGGGGGCCTGGAAACACCATATATTTT
>TRBV21-1|.|.|TRBJ2-1
CASNLNRGLSYNEQFF
TGTGCCAGCAACCTAAATAGGGGACTCTCCTACAATGAGCAGTTCTTC
>TRBV10-2|.|.|TRBJ1-4
CASSEGTKFFF
TGCGCCAGCAGTGAAGGGACCAAGTTTTTTTTT
>TRBV30|.|.|TRBJ1-2
CAWNLRGRGYTF
TGTGCCTGGAATCTCCGGGGGCGAGGCTACACCTTC
>TRBV6-1|.|.|TRBJ1-5
CASSEVGVMGNQPQHF
TGTGCCAGCAGTGAAGTAGGAGTGATGGGGAATCAGCCCCAGCATTTT
>TRBV10-2|.|TRBD2|TRBJ2-1
CASKGLAGGEQFF
TGCGCCAGCAAGGGACTAGCGGGAGGTGAGCAGTTCTTC
>TRBV5-1|.|.|TRBJ2-7
CASSLPDSYEQYF
TGCGCCAGCAGCTTGCCTGACTCCTACGAGCAGTACTTC
>TRBV4-2|.|TRBD2|TRBJ2-7
CASSQDRGSGSYEQYF
TGTGCCAGCAGCCAAGACCGGGGTAGCGGGAGCTACGAGCAGTACTTC
>TRBV19|once|.|TRBJ1-4
CASSMDRWSGEKLFF
TGTGCCAGTAGTATGGACCGGTGGTCGGGGGAAAAACTGTTTTTT
>TRBV5-5|.|.|TRBJ2-2
CASSSSPGQNTGELFF
TGTGCCAGCAGCTCTTCTCCGGGACAGAACACCGGGGAGCTGTTTTTT
>TRBV6-1|.|.|TRBJ2-3
CASSYLADTDTQYF
TGTGCCAGCAGTTATTTAGCGGACACAGATACGCAGTATTTT
>TRBV6-1|.|.|TRBJ1-1
CASSEASSGGNTEAFF
TGTGCCAGCAGTGAAGCCTCGTCAGGCGGAAACACTGAAGCTTTCTTT
>TRBV29-1|.|TRBD2|TRBJ2-7
CSVVPTSGNEQYF
TGCAGCGTTGTCCCGACTAGCGGAAACGAGCAGTACTTC
>TRBV6-1|.|.|TRBJ1-4
CASSGRGGAEKLFF
TGTGCCAGCAGTGGGAGGGGGGGTGCGGAAAAACTGTTTTTT
>TRBV5-4|.|TRBD1|TRBJ1-1
CASSTQGVNTEAFF
TGTGCCAGCAGCACACAGGGGGTGAACACTGAAGCTTTCTTT
>TRBV11-2|.|TRBD1|TRBJ1-1
CASSPGTGLGEAFF
TGTGCCAGCAGCCCCGGGACAGGGCTTGGAGAAGCTTTCTTT
>TRBV30|once|.|TRBJ2-2
CACPKYLGGELFF
TGTGCCTGCCCCAAGTATCTTGGCGGGGAGCTGTTTTTT
>TRBV6-5|.|.|TRBJ2-7
CASSYDLYEQYF
TGTGCCAGCAGTTATGACCTCTACGAGCAGTACTTC
>TRBV28|.|.|TRBJ1-2
CASSYRANYGYTF
TGTGCCAGCAGTTACAGGGCTAACTATGGCTACACCTTC
>TRBV7-9|.|.|TRBJ1-4
CASSRAGGEKLFF
TGTGCCAGCAGTAGGGCGGGAGGTGAAAAACTGTTTTTT
>TRBV7-2|.|.|TRBJ2-5
CASRSPGRTSGETQYF
TGTGCCAGCAGGTCACCGGGACGTACCTCCGGGGAGACCCAGTACTTC
>TRBV7-9|.|.|TRBJ2-5
CASSLRDQETQYF
TGTGCCAGCAGCCTTCGGGACCAAGAGACCCAGTACTTC
>TRBV19|once|TRBD2|TRBJ2-7
CASSMTSGSYEQYF
TGTGCCAGTAGTATGACTAGCGGGAGCTACGAGCAGTACTTC
>TRBV30|.|.|TRBJ2-1
CAYDPSYNEQFF
TGTGCCTATGACCCCTCCTACAATGAGCAGTTCTTC
>TRBV27|.|.|TRBJ2-7
CASSLSPGTDYEQYF
TGTGCCAGCAGTTTATCACCCGGGACGGATTACGAGCAGTACTTC
>TRBV5-1|.|.|TRBJ1-2
CASSLGGGLSGYTF
TGCGCCAGCAGCTTGGGTGGGGGACTGTCGGGCTACACCTTC
>TRBV7-9|.|TRBD2|TRBJ2-3
CASSLGSGTSGPHTQYF
TGTGCCAGCAGCTTAGGGTCCGGGACTAGCGGGCCTCATACGCAGTATTTT
>TRBV27|.|.|TRBJ1-2
CASSLKGKDNYGYTF
TGTGCCAGCAGTTTAAAGGGCAAGGATAACTATGGCTACACCTTC
>TRBV28|.|.|TRBJ2-1
CASSLTGNEQFF
TGTGCCAGCAGTTTAACGGGGAATGAGCAGTTCTTC
>TRBV7-8|.|.|TRBJ2-7
CASSLSRDYEQYF
TGTGCCAGCAGCTTATCTCGGGACTACGAGCAGTACTTC
>TRBV5-1|.|TRBD2|TRBJ2-1
CASSSSGSGGNEQFF
TGCGCCAGCAGCTCAAGCGGGAGTGGGGGCAATGAGCAGTTCTTC